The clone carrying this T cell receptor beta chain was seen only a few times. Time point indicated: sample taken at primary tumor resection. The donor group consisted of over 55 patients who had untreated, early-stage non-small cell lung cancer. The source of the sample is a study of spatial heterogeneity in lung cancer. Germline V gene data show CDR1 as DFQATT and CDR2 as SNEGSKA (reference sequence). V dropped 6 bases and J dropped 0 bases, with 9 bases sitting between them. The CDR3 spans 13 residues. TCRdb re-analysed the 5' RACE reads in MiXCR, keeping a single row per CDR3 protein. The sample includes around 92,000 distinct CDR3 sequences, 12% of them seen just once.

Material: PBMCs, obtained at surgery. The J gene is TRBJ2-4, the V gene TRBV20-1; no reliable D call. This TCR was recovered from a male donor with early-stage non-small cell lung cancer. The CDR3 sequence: CSANPRAKNIQYF. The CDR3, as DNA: TGCAGTGCAAACCCCAGAGCCAAAAACATTCAGTACTTC.